The T cell receptor (beta chain) described here comes from a study of cytomegalovirus exposure and HLA in healthy donors. Whole-study findings and limits: The tendency of first-cohort TCR clusters to co-occur in the 120 or so validation repertoires emerged from a later analysis. Cytomegalovirus status was reportedly diagnosed by the classifier with high specificity and sensitivity. TCR beta chains numbering under 200 were designated cytomegalovirus-associated.

V trimming: 6 bases; J trimming: 2 bases; junction bases outside the gene matches: 7. This CDR3 has 14 amino acids. The germline V gene encodes CDR1 MNHEY and CDR2 SMNVEV (reference sequence). TCRdb's table, derived via immunoSEQ multiplex PCR, lists solely in-frame clones and lacks some. Here the sample spans a few hundred thousand clones, 88% being singletons. For this clone: Its antigen remains unidentified.

The chain joins TRBV27 to TRBJ2-7, with 7 positions matching TRBD1. Sequenced input: PBMCs. The sequence came from a woman aged 18-29 years in good health and CMV-seronegative. The CDR3 DNA is TGTGCCAGCAGCATAAAGACAGGGACCTACGAGCAGTACTTC. Translating it yields CASSIKTGTYEQYF.